This T cell receptor (beta chain) was sequenced for a study of T-cell memory formation after mild COVID-19 (dated by TCRdb to the early 2020s). Study-wide context: Most TCR sequence clusters were specific to one of the two donors. Two young, previously healthy adult volunteers made up the cohort, one male and one female. In a couple of donors, T-cell clones that expanded and contracted after mild COVID-19 were tracked by sequencing TCRalpha and TCRbeta repertoires over time.

What the work shows at the level of the full study, not this receptor alone: SARS-CoV-2 specificity of the second-wave clones peaking on day 37 was not confirmed. From day 15 to 85, contracting clones showed balanced CD4/CD8 phenotypes, whereas a second wave of clones that expanded from day 15 to 37 leaned towards CD4+. The study included only a couple of mild cases, and larger cohorts that include severe cases with pre-infection samples were judged to be necessary. Some responding clones were detected in pre-infection memory, suggesting pre-existing cross-reactive memory T cells joined the SARS-CoV-2 response. Contracting CD4+ clones were located mainly in the CM and EM memory subsets, whereas CD8+ clones were found to be enriched in EMRA.

For sequencing, an Illumina NovaSeq 6000 was employed. Using 5'RACE with constant-segment primers, TCRalpha and TCRbeta cDNA libraries were constructed, with sample barcodes and unique molecular identifiers added in the process. Trizol reagent was used to extract RNA from every sample. Amplification of the libraries took two PCR steps, and the second step added a second sample barcode plus Illumina TruSeq adapters. Libraries were sequenced on an Illumina NovaSeq with 2 x 150 bp paired-end reads. The source study handled its data this way. With migec v1.2.7, reads were demultiplexed and then collapsed into UMI-guided consensus sequences. With mixcr v2.1.11, UMI consensuses were aligned to TRA and TRB V and J templates and assembled into clonotypes. A clonotype was counted as expanded or contracted only if both edgeR and NoisET called the change significant, with noise models trained on biological replicates. edgeR calls used a false discovery rate-adjusted p below 0.01 and a log2 fold-change threshold of 1. PCA with hierarchical clustering of max-normalized trajectories of the 1000 most abundant clonotypes was used as exploratory dynamics analysis. Separately sequenced CD4+ and CD8+ repertoires were used to assign the CD4 or CD8 phenotype of responding clones. The public reads were reanalyzed by TCRdb: fastp trimming at Q25, MiXCR alignment, in-frame beta chains only. Under each unique CDR3 protein, matching rows form one entry showing the most common genes and DNA. TCRdb, not the authors, supplied the V and J calls. The sample table contains about 440,000 distinct CDR3 sequences; only one count was recorded for over 15% of them. Jointly, the top ten make up roughly 8.4% of the sample.

Ficoll-Paque density gradient centrifugation was used to isolate PBMCs. This clonotype has just a few counts. Its target antigen remains unknown. The record has no base qualities; no much larger clone is one base away. This clonotype was obtained from an adult woman who had mild COVID-19 (a few samples of this study predate the infection). The sample titles of this study are shuffled in the database, so cell type and time point are left out; the donor was told from shared clones. Sequencing used PBMCs or a T cell subset sorted from them (not recorded which).

The nucleotides read TGCGCCAGCAGCCACTTATTAGGACTAGCGGGCTCCTACAATGAGCAGTTCTTC. Translated, this is CASSHLLGLAGSYNEQFF. Recombination joined TRBV4-1 with TRBJ2-1; 11 nucleotides in the junction match TRBD2. Via the germline V gene, CDR1 is MGHRA and CDR2 YSYEKL. From the cysteine up to the phenylalanine, the CDR3 has a length of 18 residues. CDR3 DNA is the only sequence kept; it has 54 bases, read in frame from the first base. Clipping removes 3 bases from V and 0 bases from J, with 7 as the unmatched junction base count.